This T cell receptor (beta chain) appears in the sequencing data of a study of blood T cell repertoires in COVID-19 (dated by TCRdb to the early 2020s). Study-wide context: Samples from collaborators originated in the United States, Italy and Spain and spanned both the acute and convalescent phases of COVID-19. The material from the prospective study consisted of cDNA or gDNA derived from T cells, B-cell-depleted T cells, or PBMCs. The repertoires were made available in a free public database intended to serve as a resource for research on the immune response to SARS-CoV-2. A de-identified subject ID, COVID-19 status, age in years and sex were almost always included in the sample metadata. Where available, HLA class I and class II types were taken from metadata supplied by the sample provider and were not determined by assay-based typing. Deeply sampled blood TCRbeta repertoires from subjects exposed to, actively infected with, or recovered from COVID-19 were included in the dataset. Samples came from the ongoing ImmuneRACE study (first 160 participants) plus 1,254 subjects from 6 global collaborators.

TCRbeta CDR3 regions were amplified from genomic DNA by means of the immunoSEQ Assay, a bias-controlled multiplex PCR. In the authors' own workflow: The number of nucleated cells in each sample was estimated from the amplification of reference gene primers within the assay. To quantify the absolute abundance of each unique TCRbeta CDR3 rearrangement, sequence reads were collapsed and filtered. For each sample, productive Simpson clonality was calculated as the square root of Simpson's diversity index over productive rearrangements. In TCRdb, the immuneACCESS table is reduced to in-frame sequences with V and J assigned. These tables do not hold every clone; where another copy was compared, an unresolved V gene accounts for under half, and the others remain unexplained. The DNA gave D and trimming, while V, J and clone size come from that table. This sample lists 80,000 to 100,000 clones; 80% to 90% were detected once. The ten largest clones add up to 15% to 20% of the sample.

Comment on this clone: The antigen it binds to is not known. Base quality data are lacking; no much larger clone is found one base away.

Results and caveats for the whole study, not just this receptor: The amount of clinical and demographic metadata varied by source and participant and was provided uncurated.

Whole blood was collected in K2EDTA tubes by collaborating institutions according to the institutions' own protocols. Collaborator samples were shipped for TCRbeta analysis as frozen whole blood, isolated PBMCs, or DNA extracted from either sample type. Material: peripheral blood. This TCR derives from a human donor in a cohort sampled during active COVID-19.

The sequence in DNA is TGTGCCAGCAGTTTAGTAGCGGGAGGGAGCCTCGAGCAGTACTTC. The translation is CASSLVAGGSLEQYF. The rearranged segments are TRBV27 and TRBJ2-7; TRBD2 lines up with 11 middle nucleotides. The CDR1 and CDR2 encoded by the germline V gene (reference sequence) are MNHEY and SMNVEV. V ends up 2 bases short and J 6 bases short, with an unmatched junction base count of 6. Taken from cysteine to phenylalanine, the CDR3 has 15 residues. Only the CDR3 part of the read is kept: 45 bases, read in frame from the first base.